This TCR beta chain emerged from a study of blood T cell repertoires in COVID-19. Turning to the study itself: The samples span acute and convalescent COVID-19 from the United States, Italy and Spain. PBMCs, B-cell-depleted T cells, or T cells were the source of the cDNA or gDNA that made up the material.

CDR3 length: 17 amino acids. Trimming shortened V by 1 base and J by 2 bases, and 15 bases separated the two germline ends. Germline V lookup: CDR1 KGHDR, CDR2 SFDVKD. Repertoires were generated with immunoSEQ multiplex PCR, while TCRdb's copy carries only in-frame clones and drops some. Here the sample spans 130,000 to 150,000 clones, 88% being singletons. The chain is built from TRBV24-1 and TRBJ2-3, with a possible D match to TRBD2 (6 bases). The material sequenced was peripheral blood. The TCR originated in a man in his 70s with acute or convalescent COVID-19. The DNA for the CDR3 is TGTGCCACCAGTGATTTCAAGAATAGCGGACTCACAGATACGCAGTATTTT. Its protein product is CATSDFKNSGLTDTQYF.